This TCR beta chain was captured by sequencing in a study of blood T cell repertoires in COVID-19. Data came from immunoSEQ multiplex PCR; TCRdb stores just in-frame clones and leaves some out. Of some 300,000 clones in the sample, around 90% were seen once. Germline CDR1 reads LNHDA; CDR2 reads SQIVND (reference sequence). Trimming took off 5 bases at V and 1 base at J, with 6 bases between the two ends. This CDR3 spans 13 amino acids. The gene calls are TRBV19 and TRBJ1-3, with D hard to call. The sequenced sample was PBMCs or T cells enriched from blood (not recorded which). The clonotype comes from a woman aged 25 to 39 who had recovered from COVID-19. DNA for the CDR3: TGTGCCAGTAGTGAGGGATCTGGAAACACCATATATTTT. Its protein is CASSEGSGNTIYF.